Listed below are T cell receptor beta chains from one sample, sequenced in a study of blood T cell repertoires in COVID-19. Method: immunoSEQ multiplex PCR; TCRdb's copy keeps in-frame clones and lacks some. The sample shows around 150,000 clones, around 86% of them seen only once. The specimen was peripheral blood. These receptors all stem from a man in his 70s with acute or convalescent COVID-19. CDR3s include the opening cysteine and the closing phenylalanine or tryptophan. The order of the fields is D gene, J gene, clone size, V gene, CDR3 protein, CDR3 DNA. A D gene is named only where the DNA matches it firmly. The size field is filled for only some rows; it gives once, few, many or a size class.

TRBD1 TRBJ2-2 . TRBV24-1 CATSDSWTGESTGELFF TGTGCCACCAGTGATTCCTGGACAGGGGAGAGCACCGGGGAGCTGTTTTTT
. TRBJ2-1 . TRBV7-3 CASSLNPPGSSYNEQFF TGTGCCAGCAGCTTAAACCCGCCCGGGAGCTCCTACAATGAGCAGTTCTTC
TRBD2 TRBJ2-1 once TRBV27 CASSSTWTSGYNEQFF TGTGCCAGCAGTTCCACCTGGACTAGCGGATACAATGAGCAGTTCTTC
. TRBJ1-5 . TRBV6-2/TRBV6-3 CASSPGGGSNQPQHF TGTGCCAGCAGTCCAGGAGGAGGTAGCAATCAGCCCCAGCATTTT
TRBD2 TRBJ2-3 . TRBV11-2 CASSLWRASGGTDTQYF TGTGCCAGCAGCTTATGGCGGGCTAGCGGAGGCACAGATACGCAGTATTTT
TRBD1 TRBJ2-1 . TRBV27 CASRQGSYNEQFF TGTGCCAGTCGACAGGGCTCCTACAATGAGCAGTTCTTC
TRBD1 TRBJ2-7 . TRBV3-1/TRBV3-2 CASKLGTGTYEQYF TGTGCCAGCAAGCTCGGGACAGGGACCTACGAGCAGTACTTC
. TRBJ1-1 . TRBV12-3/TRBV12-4 CASKFRDTEAFF TGTGCCAGCAAATTCCGGGACACTGAAGCTTTCTTT
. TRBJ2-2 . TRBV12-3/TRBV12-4 CASRSGPGELFF TGTGCCAGCCGCAGCGGTCCCGGGGAGCTGTTTTTT
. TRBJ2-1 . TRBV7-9 CASSSIFEQFF TGTGCCAGCAGCTCTATATTTGAGCAGTTCTTC
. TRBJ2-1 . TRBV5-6 CASSPRERTYNEQFF TGTGCCAGCAGTCCCCGGGAGAGGACCTACAATGAGCAGTTCTTC
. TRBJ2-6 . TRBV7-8 CASSLGLQRSGANVLTF TGTGCCAGCAGCTTAGGACTGCAGCGCTCTGGGGCCAACGTCCTGACTTTC
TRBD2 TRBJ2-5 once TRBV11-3 CASSRAGKETQYF TGTGCCAGCAGCAGAGCGGGGAAAGAGACCCAGTACTTC
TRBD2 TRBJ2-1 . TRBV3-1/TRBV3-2 CASSPLAGVTYNEQFF TGTGCCAGCAGCCCACTAGCGGGAGTGACCTACAATGAGCAGTTCTTC
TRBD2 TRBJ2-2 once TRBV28 CASSLIGGLAAVGELFF TGTGCCAGCAGTTTAATAGGGGGACTAGCGGCTGTCGGGGAGCTGTTTTTT
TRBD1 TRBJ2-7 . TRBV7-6 CASSLAGPTGGSPYEQYF TGTGCCAGCAGCTTAGCTGGTCCGACAGGGGGGTCGCCCTACGAGCAGTACTTC
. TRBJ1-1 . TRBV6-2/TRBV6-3 CASSPDSGGKAFF TGTGCCAGCAGCCCTGACTCGGGGGGAAAAGCTTTCTTT
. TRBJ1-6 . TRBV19 CASSMRGAFYNSPLHF TGTGCCAGTAGTATGCGAGGAGCTTTTTATAATTCACCCCTCCACTTT
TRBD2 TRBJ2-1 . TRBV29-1 CSVDETSGSIHEQFF TGCAGCGTTGACGAGACTAGCGGGAGTATCCATGAGCAGTTCTTC
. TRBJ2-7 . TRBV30 CAWSRSPGGYEQYF TGTGCCTGGAGTCGCAGCCCCGGGGGCTACGAGCAGTACTTC
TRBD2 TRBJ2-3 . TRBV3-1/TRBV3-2 CASSLPSGLRTDTQYF TGTGCCAGCAGCCTACCTAGCGGGCTGCGCACAGATACGCAGTATTTT
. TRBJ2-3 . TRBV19 CASSIDSGAGDTQYF TGTGCCAGTAGTATAGATAGTGGGGCGGGGGATACGCAGTATTTT
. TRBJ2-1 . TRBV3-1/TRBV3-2 CASSQQLAANEQFF TGTGCCAGCAGCCAACAGTTAGCGGCAAATGAGCAGTTCTTC
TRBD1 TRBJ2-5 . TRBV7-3 CASPDRGVETQYF TGTGCCAGCCCGGACAGGGGGGTGGAGACCCAGTACTTC
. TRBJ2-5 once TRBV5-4 CASSMDSLQETQYF TGTGCCAGCAGCATGGACAGCTTACAAGAGACCCAGTACTTC
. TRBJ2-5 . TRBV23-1 CASSQSRAEETQYF TGCGCCAGCAGTCAATCGCGGGCCGAAGAGACCCAGTACTTC
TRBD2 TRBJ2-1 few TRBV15 CATSLGGVAGAYNEQFF TGTGCCACCAGCCTTGGTGGGGTAGCGGGGGCTTACAATGAGCAGTTCTTC
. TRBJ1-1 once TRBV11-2 CASSLLRTVNTEAFF TGTGCCAGCAGCTTACTACGGACAGTGAACACTGAAGCTTTCTTT
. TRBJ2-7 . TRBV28 CASRQGVYEQYF TGTGCCAGCAGACAGGGAGTCTACGAGCAGTACTTC
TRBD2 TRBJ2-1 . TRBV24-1 CATSPSGSRNEQFF TGTGCCACCAGTCCTAGCGGGAGTAGGAATGAGCAGTTCTTC
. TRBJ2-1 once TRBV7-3 CASSQDPGLYNEQFF TGTGCCAGCAGCCAAGATCCGGGACTGTACAATGAGCAGTTCTTC
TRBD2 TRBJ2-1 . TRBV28 CASTIRAGLVANEQFF TGTGCCAGCACCATCCGCGCGGGACTAGTAGCCAATGAGCAGTTCTTC
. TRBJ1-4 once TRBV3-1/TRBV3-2 CASSQEGQGWGEKLFF TGTGCCAGCAGCCAGGAGGGGCAGGGTTGGGGGGAAAAACTGTTTTTT
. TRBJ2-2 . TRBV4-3 CARILVAEAANTGELFF TGCGCCAGAATTTTGGTAGCGGAAGCCGCGAACACCGGGGAGCTGTTTTTT
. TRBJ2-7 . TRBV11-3 CASSLDGGYEQYF TGTGCCAGCAGCTTAGATGGAGGCTACGAGCAGTACTTC
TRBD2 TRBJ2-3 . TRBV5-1 CASSSGLAGEDTQYF TGCGCCAGCAGCTCGGGACTAGCGGGAGAAGATACGCAGTATTTT
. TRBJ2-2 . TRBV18 CASSPSTSEHGELFF TGTGCCAGCTCACCAAGTACCAGCGAACACGGGGAGCTGTTTTTT
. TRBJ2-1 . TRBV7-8 CASSFTRSPGGNEQFF TGTGCCAGCAGCTTCACCCGGAGCCCCGGTGGAAATGAGCAGTTCTTC
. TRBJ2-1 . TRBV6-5 CASRTESYNEQFF TGTGCCAGCAGAACAGAAAGCTACAATGAGCAGTTCTTC
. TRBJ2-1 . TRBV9 CASSVGGDYRGEQFF TGTGCCAGCAGCGTAGGAGGAGACTATCGGGGTGAGCAGTTCTTC